The entry below gives a single T cell receptor (beta chain) sequence along with its context. The entry originates in a study of blood T cell repertoires in COVID-19. Study-level information: Acute and convalescent COVID-19 specimens originated in the United States, Italy and Spain. T cells, B-cell-depleted T cells, or PBMCs provided the cDNA or gDNA that served as material.

Original processing methods: Amplification from reference gene primers served as the basis for estimated nucleated cell counts. This table comes from immunoSEQ multiplex PCR, and its TCRdb copy is limited to in-frame clones, with some not included. V, J and clone size derive from that table, while D and trimming were established from the DNA sequence. Of approximately 120,000 clones listed, 80% to 95% were seen once; the top ten hold approximately 2%. Recruited during active infection, patients (from Seattle) were subsequently followed longitudinally. The clonotype originates from a man aged 50 or older with COVID-19, enrolled during active disease. The specimen sequenced was peripheral blood.

Here the CDR3 reads CASSLGTSPYEQYF. For the CDR3, the DNA is TGTGCCAGCAGTTTGGGGACTAGTCCGTACGAGCAGTACTTC. The chain links TRBV28 to TRBJ2-7; 8 bases match TRBD2. Germline lookup yields CDR1 MDHEN and CDR2 SYDVKM. The CDR3 is 14 residues long. V was clipped by 3 bases and J by 4 bases; unmatched bases: 5.